The next 19 T cell receptor beta chains were all read from a single sample in a study of blood T cell repertoires in COVID-19. Sequenced by immunoSEQ multiplex PCR; TCRdb stores in-frame clones only, minus some. This sample yields around 290,000 clones, of which about 89% are seen a single time; around 1.7% belongs to the top ten. Sample: PBMCs or T cells enriched from blood (not recorded which). Every receptor here comes from a woman between 40 and 55 years old who had recovered from COVID-19.

The chain joins TRBV5-1 to TRBJ1-1, with D possibly being TRBD1 (5 bases). Per the germline V gene, CDR1 is SGHRS and CDR2 is YFSETQ. The V and J ends lost 4 bases and 5 bases respectively, with 15 bases between them. The CDR3 is made up of 14 amino acids. In DNA form, the CDR3 reads TGCGCCAGCAGCCCGCAGGGAGGTGGAACTGAAGCTTTCTTT. Translating it yields CASSPQGGGTEAFF.

This rearrangement joins TRBV19 to TRBJ1-5; TRBD1 aligns across 8 bases. The germline V gene has CDR1 LNHDA and CDR2 SQIVND (reference sequence). The CDR3 has 14 amino acids. V was clipped by 7 bases and J by 3 bases; unmatched bases: 5. The CDR3 is CASTRQGANQPQHF. In DNA form, the CDR3 reads TGTGCCAGTACGCGCCAGGGGGCCAATCAGCCCCAGCATTTT.

This rearrangement joins TRBV5-1 to TRBJ1-4; D possibly corresponds to TRBD1 (6 bases). V lost 4 bases and J lost 4, with 14 bases in between. The CDR3 totals 15 residues. The germline V gene encodes CDR1 SGHRS and CDR2 YFSETQ. The DNA of the CDR3 is TGCGCCAGCAGCGCCCCGGACAGCTATAATGAAAAACTGTTTTTT. Translating it yields CASSAPDSYNEKLFF.

This clone was observed a handful of times. The chain couples TRBV3-1 (or the pseudogene TRBV3-2) to TRBJ1-4; unclear D gene. The CDR3 extends over 15 amino acids. Deletions cut 0 bases from V and 0 bases from J, with 5 bases between. Germline lookup yields CDR1 LGHDT and CDR2 YNNKEL (reference sequence). DNA of the CDR3: TGTGCCAGCAGCCAAGATCTTGCAACTAATGAAAAACTGTTTTTT. Its protein is CASSQDLATNEKLFF.

This clone was seen a single time. The chain uses TRBV6-6 and TRBJ1-6; tentative D call: TRBD1 (5 bases). Germline V gives CDR1 MNHNY, CDR2 SVGAGI (reference sequence). V was cut by 5 bases and J by 3 bases, with 11 bases left in between. The CDR3 is made up of 15 amino acids. CDR3 coding DNA: TGTGCCAGCAGTGCCGGGCAGGGCTATAATTCACCCCTCCACTTT. It codes for CASSAGQGYNSPLHF.

The chain employs TRBV9 and TRBJ1-2; 10 nucleotides match TRBD1. Trimming took 4 bases from V and 0 from J; bases not matched to a gene: 9. This CDR3 spans 17 amino acids. The germline gives CDR1 SGDLS, CDR2 YYNGEE. The CDR3: CASSSRDRGPANYGYTF. The CDR3 DNA follows: TGTGCCAGCAGCTCCCGGGACAGGGGACCGGCTAACTATGGCTACACCTTC.

The genes are TRBV5-1 and TRBJ2-7; 7 bases agree with TRBD2. The CDR3 runs 13 residues. V lost 7 bases, J lost 3 bases, and 7 bases stayed unmatched. Germline CDR1 SGHRS, CDR2 YFSETQ. In DNA, the CDR3 is TGCGCCAGCGCTCCCGGCGGGAGCTACGAGCAGTACTTC. The encoded protein is CASAPGGSYEQYF.

The rearrangement uses TRBV4-2 and TRBJ2-7; TRBD2 agrees at 11 bases. Germline V gene lookup returns CDR1 LGHNA and CDR2 YNFKEQ. The CDR3 has 16 amino acids. The J segment lost 2 bases and the V segment lost 4 bases, leaving 7 bases of the junction unmatched. This CDR3 reads CASSRGLAAGTYEQYF. The CDR3 DNA is TGTGCCAGCAGCCGGGGACTAGCGGCAGGGACCTACGAGCAGTACTTC.

This chain joins TRBV4-1 and TRBJ2-5, with D perhaps matching TRBD2 (7 bases). Germline assignment: CDR1 MGHRA and CDR2 YSYEKL. With 1 base removed from V and 5 bases from J, the gap between germline ends came to 17 bases. CDR3 length: 16 residues. CDR3 in DNA: TGCGCCAGCAGCCAAGGTCGGGGGGCCGGAGGGGAGACCCAGTACTTC. Protein product: CASSQGRGAGGETQYF.

V gene TRBV5-6 combines with J gene TRBJ2-6; no definite D call. The V and J ends lost 6 bases and 4 bases respectively, with 8 bases between them. Looked up from germline, CDR1 is SGHDT and CDR2 is YYEEEE. This CDR3 comprises 13 residues. This CDR3 reads CASTQVGANVLTF. The CDR3 DNA sequence: TGTGCCAGCACCCAGGTGGGGGCCAACGTCCTGACTTTC.

The chain couples TRBV9 to TRBJ2-7, with a weak D call TRBD2 (6 bases). CDR1 is SGDLS, CDR2 YYNGEE, per germline. The CDR3 runs to 14 residues. Between the trimmed V and J ends, which lost 1 base and 3 bases, there was a span of 11 bases. The CDR3 nucleotides read TGTGCCAGCAGCGTACAGGCGGGGAGCTACGAGCAGTACTTC. Its translation: CASSVQAGSYEQYF. Based on the CDR3 plus reference TRBV9 and TRBJ2-7, the full variable domain is DSGVTQTPKHLITATGQRVTLRCSPRSGDLSVYWYQQSLDQGLQFLIQYYNGEERAKGNILERFSAQQFPDLHSELNLSSLELGDSALYFCASSVQAGSYEQYFGPGTRLTVT.

The genes are TRBV15 and TRBJ2-2; 8 nucleotides line up with TRBD1. The germline V gene encodes CDR1 LNHNV and CDR2 YYDKDF (reference sequence). The J segment lost 5 bases and the V segment lost 6 bases, leaving 11 bases of the junction unmatched. The CDR3 consists of 16 residues. CDR3 DNA sequence: TGTGCCACCAGTAAGGAACAGGGGGTTAGGACCGGGGAGCTGTTTTTT. This gives the protein CATSKEQGVRTGELFF. The full variable domain, with the rest looked up from reference TRBV15 and TRBJ2-2, is DAMVIQNPRYQVTQFGKPVTLSCSQTLNHNVMYWYQQKSSQAPKLLFHYYDKDFNNEADTPDNFQSRRPNTSFCFLDIRSPGLGDTAMYLCATSKEQGVRTGELFFGEGSRLTVL.

The chain uses TRBV9 and TRBJ1-1; tentative D call: TRBD1 (5 bases). Germline assignment: CDR1 SGDLS and CDR2 YYNGEE. With 4 bases removed from V and 3 bases from J, the gap between germline ends came to 16 bases. The CDR3 loop spans 15 amino acids. Written as DNA, the CDR3 is TGTGCCAGCAGCCCCCATGCCAGGGTTGACACTGAAGCTTTCTTT. Translated: CASSPHARVDTEAFF.

This clone was observed a single time. The chain recombines TRBV7-6 with TRBJ2-3; D remains unclear. Trimming stripped 1 base from V and 3 bases from J, with 11 bases between. Germline lookup yields CDR1 SGHVS and CDR2 FNYEAQ. This CDR3 region has 15 residues. The CDR3 is CASSLVRLPTDTQYF. The CDR3 coding sequence is TGTGCCAGCAGCTTAGTCCGACTCCCTACAGATACGCAGTATTTT.

The chain couples TRBV5-6 to TRBJ2-5, with a possible D match to TRBD2 (5 bases). The V end was cut by 0 bases, the J end by 5 bases, with 23 bases between. Germline loops: CDR1 SGHDT, CDR2 YYEEEE. The CDR3 consists of 18 residues. CDR3 sequence (DNA): TGTGCCAGCAGCTTGGTTCCCGCCCAGAGGGTTAGTCTGGAGACCCAGTACTTC. Translating gives CASSLVPAQRVSLETQYF.

The rearrangement joins TRBV7-9 to TRBJ2-3; tentative D call: TRBD2 (7 bases). This CDR3 has 16 residues. The germline V gene has CDR1 SEHNR and CDR2 FQNEAQ (reference sequence). V was pared by 7 bases and J by 1 base, with 18 bases between. CDR3 nucleotides: TGTGCCAGCACCCCCCGCGGGCGGGGGCGCACAGATACGCAGTATTTT. This gives the protein CASTPRGRGRTDTQYF.

V usage is TRBV7-2 and J usage is TRBJ2-7; 7 bases align to TRBD2. This CDR3 region has 12 residues. V trimming: 10 bases; J trimming: 1 base; junction bases outside the gene matches: 4. Germline-derived CDR1 and CDR2 are SGHTA and FQGNSA. In DNA, the CDR3 is TGTGCCACTCGGGGGGTTTCCTACGAGCAGTACTTC. It yields the protein CATRGVSYEQYF.

The chain uses TRBV5-4 and TRBJ2-5, with D perhaps matching TRBD1 (6 bases). The CDR3 has 14 residues. The germline CDR1 and CDR2 sequences are SGHNT and YYREEE (reference sequence). V shed 2 bases and J shed 4 bases, with 12 bases lying between them. The CDR3 DNA is TGTGCCAGCAGCTTAAAACAGGGTCGAGAGACCCAGTACTTC. It specifies CASSLKQGRETQYF. Full variable domain (rest looked up from reference TRBV5-4 and TRBJ2-5): ETGVTQSPTHLIKTRGQQVTLRCSSQSGHNTVSWYQQALGQGPQFIFQYYREEENGRGNFPPRFSGLQFPNYSSELNVNALELDDSALYLCASSLKQGRETQYFGPGTRLLVL.

The genes are TRBV9 and TRBJ2-5, with 10 bases aligning to TRBD2. Looked up from germline, CDR1 is SGDLS and CDR2 is YYNGEE. This CDR3 is built from 17 residues. J was trimmed by 6 bases and V by 0 bases; bases with no gene match: 11. The CDR3 region has the DNA TGTGCCAGCAGCGTAGGGCTAGCGGGGGAAGGCAGAAAGACCCAGTACTTC. This sequence encodes CASSVGLAGEGRKTQYF. Combining the CDR3 with reference TRBV9 and TRBJ2-5 gives the whole variable domain DSGVTQTPKHLITATGQRVTLRCSPRSGDLSVYWYQQSLDQGLQFLIQYYNGEERAKGNILERFSAQQFPDLHSELNLSSLELGDSALYFCASSVGLAGEGRKTQYFGPGTRLLVL.